Listed below are T cell receptor beta chains from one sample, sequenced in a study of T cell responses to AZD1222 COVID-19 vaccine. TCRdb's copy holds only in-frame clones and misses some; the assay was immunoSEQ multiplex PCR. This sample has 100,000 to 120,000 clones, with around 87% found just once. The specimen was peripheral blood, collected on day 0 of AZD1222 vaccination. These receptors came from an adult in good health. The CDR3 runs from the conserved cysteine through the conserved F or W. A D gene is named only where the DNA matches it firmly. Clone size is shown for a subset of rows, as once, few, many or a class of expanded clone.

once TRBJ2-7 14 NA TRBV5-1 CASIPGPGVHEQYF TGCGCCAGCATCCCGGGCCCTGGGGTCCACGAGCAGTACTTC
NA TRBJ2-7 14 NA TRBV7-2 CASSPAQGLYEQYF TGTGCCAGCAGCCCCGCACAGGGTCTTTACGAGCAGTACTTC
NA TRBJ1-5 14 NA TRBV4-1 CASSQGRLGQPQHF TGCGCCAGCAGCCAAGGCAGGTTGGGTCAGCCCCAGCATTTT
NA TRBJ1-2 15 TRBD1 TRBV14 CASSPLGTGGYGYTF TGTGCCAGCAGCCCCCTCGGGACAGGGGGGTACGGCTACACCTTC
NA TRBJ2-5 15 NA TRBV6-6 CASSYEGSGQETQYF TGTGCCAGCAGTTACGAGGGGTCGGGACAAGAGACCCAGTACTTC
NA TRBJ1-5 14 TRBD1 TRBV7-2 CASSSTGGVQPQHF TGTGCCAGCAGCTCAACAGGGGGCGTTCAGCCCCAGCATTTT
NA TRBJ2-5 15 TRBD2 TRBV5-6 CASSTGTSGQETQYF TGTGCCAGCAGCACCGGGACTAGCGGACAAGAGACCCAGTACTTC
NA TRBJ2-1 14 NA TRBV11-1 CASSRNPTDNEQFF TGTGCCAGCAGCCGAAATCCTACTGACAATGAGCAGTTCTTC
few TRBJ2-7 14 TRBD1 TRBV28 CASRGAGTDLSQYF TGTGCCAGCCGTGGGGCCGGGACAGACTTAAGTCAGTACTTC
NA TRBJ1-2 16 NA TRBV14 CASSRTYEGSGGGYTF TGTGCCAGCAGCCGCACCTACGAGGGCTCCGGAGGTGGCTACACCTTC
NA TRBJ1-1 14 NA TRBV5-1 CASGAVNMNTEAFF TGCGCCAGCGGGGCAGTTAACATGAACACTGAAGCTTTCTTT
NA TRBJ2-7 16 TRBD2 TRBV9 CASSSTSGRHSYEQYF TGTGCCAGCAGCTCTACTAGCGGGAGGCACAGCTACGAGCAGTACTTC
NA TRBJ2-1 13 NA TRBV12-3/TRBV12-4 CASSWDPQDEQFF TGTGCCAGCAGTTGGGACCCACAGGATGAGCAGTTCTTC
NA TRBJ2-1 12 NA TRBV29-1 CSVVGVYNEQFF TGCAGCGTTGTCGGGGTATACAATGAGCAGTTCTTC
NA TRBJ1-3 16 NA TRBV7-3 CASSLGPSRSGNTIYF TGTGCCAGCAGTCTCGGGCCGTCACGCTCTGGAAACACCATATATTTT
NA TRBJ2-3 15 NA TRBV4-3 CASSQSSTGRDTQYF TGCGCCAGCAGCCAATCCTCGACCGGCAGAGATACGCAGTATTTT
NA TRBJ2-7 14 NA TRBV7-9 CASSFDKSSYEQYF TGTGCCAGCAGCTTTGACAAGAGCTCCTACGAGCAGTACTTC
NA TRBJ1-1 12 NA TRBV7-2 CASSLARYEAFF TGTGCCAGCAGCTTAGCCAGGTATGAAGCTTTCTTT
NA TRBJ1-2 14 NA TRBV10-3 CAISDIGREEGYTF TGTGCCATCAGTGATATTGGGAGGGAAGAGGGCTACACCTTC
NA TRBJ1-1 15 NA TRBV6-4 CASSDPRQKNTEAFF TGTGCCAGCAGTGACCCCCGACAGAAGAACACTGAAGCTTTCTTT
NA TRBJ1-2 15 NA TRBV2 CASSEQEGIYYGYTF TGTGCCAGCAGTGAGCAGGAGGGGATATACTATGGCTACACCTTC
NA TRBJ2-5 13 NA TRBV5-6 CASTLEGWETQYF TGTGCCAGCACGCTCGAGGGGTGGGAGACCCAGTACTTC
NA TRBJ1-1 13 NA TRBV11-2 CASSIGRNTEAFF TGTGCCAGCAGCATCGGGCGGAACACTGAAGCTTTCTTT
NA TRBJ1-2 16 NA TRBV28 CASSSSPGQLFYGYTF TGTGCCAGCAGTTCCTCACCGGGACAACTCTTCTATGGCTACACCTTC
NA TRBJ1-6 14 NA TRBV2 CASSWVGDNSPLHF TGTGCCAGCAGTTGGGTCGGGGATAATTCACCCCTCCACTTT
NA TRBJ1-2 13 TRBD1 TRBV5-4 CASSEGQGAGYTF TGTGCCAGCAGCGAGGGACAGGGGGCTGGCTACACCTTC